This entry is about one TCR beta chain. Its antigen is not known. The sample belongs to a study of T cells in narcolepsy. Study-wide findings and caveats: Comparing one patient's CSF and blood CD4+ clonotypes highlighted HCRT- and TRIB2-specific autoreactive clonotypes.

The assay was immunoSEQ multiplex PCR, and TCRdb's table has in-frame clones only and misses some. The sample lists fewer than 30,000 clones, 75% to 90% occurring once. This receptor was taken from a human donor with narcolepsy. The sequenced material came from CD45RA- memory CD4+ T cells from PBMCs.

The CDR3 DNA sequence: TGTGCCAGCAGCACCCGAGCGGGAGGCACAGATACGCAGTATTTT. The encoded protein is CASSTRAGGTDTQYF. V usage is TRBV28 and J usage is TRBJ2-3; 8 positions agree with TRBD2. The germline gives CDR1 MDHEN, CDR2 SYDVKM. J was trimmed by 1 base and V by 6 bases; bases with no gene match: 6. The CDR3 length is 15 residues.